This T cell receptor beta chain was observed in a study of patients and donors after allogeneic stem cell transplantation. Germline V gene data show CDR1 as MGHRA and CDR2 as YSYEKL. This CDR3 is built from 15 residues. V dropped 1 base and J dropped 5; count of bases not matched to a gene: 3. TCRdb re-called the RT-PCR reads through MiXCR, storing one row per CDR3 protein. The sample includes hundreds of thousands of distinct CDR3 sequences, around 16% of them seen just once. This sequence joins TRBV4-1 and TRBJ1-5, with 9 bases fitting TRBD1. Sequences were obtained from blood, either unsorted or a sorted T cell fraction (not recorded which). The TCR originated in a human donor who was either an allogeneic HSCT recipient or a stem cell or donor lymphocyte infusion donor (not recorded which). It is not recorded whose cells these are; they may come from a transplant donor. The CDR3 coding sequence is TGCGCCAGCAGCCAAGGACAGGGGGGACATCAGCCCCAGCATTTT. Translating gives CASSQGQGGHQPQHF.